Described below is a single T cell receptor (beta chain) sequence and its context. Its matching antigen is unknown. Assay: immunoSEQ multiplex PCR; the TCRdb copy retains only in-frame clones and omits some. This repertoire shows more than 20,000 clones, about 80% found once; its top ten account for 9% to 15%. The germline V gene encodes CDR1 ENHRY and CDR2 SYGVKD. V gave up 3 bases and J gave up 1 base, with 6 bases separating them. There are 13 residues in the CDR3. Before the COVID-19 pandemic, during about 2011-2019, CD4+ T cells were taken from unexposed donors. The cells were cultured for 10 days before CD4+ T cells were isolated. The entry originates in a study of CD4 T cells in relation to SARS-CoV-2 and coronaviruses. The wider study: ViraFEST: roughly ten-day antigen culture of PBMCs, then TCR beta CDR3 sequencing.

Study-wide results and caveats: SARS-CoV-2-driven expansion was significantly weaker in crossreactive than monoreactive clones.

This sequence was found in a human donor in good health. Sequencing was performed on CD4+ T cells from PBMCs, cultured in vitro. The rearrangement uses TRBV10-3 and TRBJ1-1; a weak D match, TRBD1 (5 bases). The CDR3 spells CAISDGQNTEAFF. The DNA for the CDR3 is TGTGCCATCAGTGACGGACAGAACACTGAAGCTTTCTTT.